Below are 29 T cell receptor beta chains sequenced from a single sample in a study of T cell responses to AZD1222 COVID-19 vaccine. Method: immunoSEQ multiplex PCR; TCRdb's copy keeps in-frame clones and lacks some. The sample lists approximately 200,000 clones; around 94% were seen once. Here the sequenced sample was peripheral blood, taken 28 days after the second dose of the MenACWY control vaccine. The receptors were gathered from an adult who received the MenACWY meningococcal vaccine as a control.

The chain uses TRBV5-1 and TRBJ2-7; 7 bases fit TRBD2. The CDR3 loop spans 14 amino acids. CDR1 and CDR2 (germline): SGHRS, YFSETQ. The V segment lost 0 bases and the J segment 3 bases; nucleotides outside the gene matches: 3. CDR3 DNA sequence: TGCGCCAGCAGCTTGGAGCTAGCGGACTACGAGCAGTACTTC. The encoded protein is CASSLELADYEQYF.

The J gene is TRBJ2-1, the V gene TRBV7-8, with 8 bases fitting TRBD2. With V trimmed by 1 base and J by 1 base, 3 bases remained unmatched. The CDR3 is 16 amino acids. Germline V gene sequence: CDR1 SGHVS, CDR2 FQNEAQ. This CDR3 reads CASSLGASGSYNEQFF. CDR3 DNA sequence: TGTGCCAGCAGCTTAGGGGCTAGCGGGTCCTACAATGAGCAGTTCTTC.

The V gene is TRBV28, the J gene TRBJ1-1, with TRBD1 as a possible D gene (5 bases). V lost 6 bases and J 1 base, leaving 12 bases between the germline ends. The V gene's germline CDR1 is MDHEN and CDR2 SYDVKM. The CDR3 loop spans 14 amino acids. The CDR3 loop is CASSKGRANTEAFF. The CDR3 nucleotides read TGTGCCAGCAGCAAGGGACGGGCGAACACTGAAGCTTTCTTT.

The rearrangement links TRBV15 to TRBJ1-2, with D unresolved. The CDR3 is 17 residues long. Trimming removed 0 bases at V and 0 bases at J, with 14 bases between. Germline CDR1 and CDR2: LNHNV and YYDKDF (reference sequence). DNA for the CDR3: TGTGCCACCAGCAGAGATCTGACTCAACCAGCTAACTATGGCTACACCTTC. Translating gives CATSRDLTQPANYGYTF.

The V call is TRBV7-2, the J call TRBJ2-2, with D hard to call. CDR3 length: 13 residues. Germline CDR1 is SGHTA and CDR2 is FQGNSA. Trimming cost V 5 bases and J 1 base, with 5 bases left between them. The CDR3 region is CASSVRNTGELFF. In DNA form, the CDR3 reads TGTGCCAGCAGCGTCAGGAACACCGGGGAGCTGTTTTTT.

This chain links TRBV6-5 with TRBJ2-7; D not resolved. V was cut by 0 bases and J by 6 bases, with 9 bases left in between. Germline V gene lookup returns CDR1 MNHEY and CDR2 SVGAGI. The CDR3 loop spans 13 amino acids. The CDR3, as DNA: TGTGCCAGCAGTTACTCGAACTCCCTCGAGCAGTACTTC. Protein: CASSYSNSLEQYF.

This clone came up once. The gene calls are TRBV5-8 and TRBJ2-1; TRBD2 aligns across 7 bases. The CDR3 contains 16 residues. V lost 1 base to trimming and J lost 3 bases; unmatched junction nucleotides: 7. Looked up from germline, CDR1 is SGHTS and CDR2 is YDEGEE. Written as DNA, the CDR3 is TGTGCCAGCAGCTTGCCCGGGACTACTAACTACAATGAGCAGTTCTTC. It is translated as CASSLPGTTNYNEQFF.

V usage is TRBV3-1 (or the pseudogene TRBV3-2) and J usage is TRBJ1-3; D gene unclear. V gave up 0 bases and J gave up 4 bases, with 19 bases separating them. The germline V gene has CDR1 LGHDT and CDR2 YNNKEL (reference sequence). The CDR3 is 18 amino acids. CDR3 amino acids: CASSQDSIRRVTGNTIYF. CDR3 nucleotide sequence: TGTGCCAGCAGCCAAGATTCAATCCGCCGGGTTACAGGAAACACCATATATTTT.

The chain couples TRBV6-5 to TRBJ2-6; D is ambiguous. The CDR3 runs 14 residues. Germline CDR1 reads MNHEY; CDR2 reads SVGAGI. Trimming stripped 4 bases from V and 8 bases from J, with 12 bases between. The chain's CDR3 is CASSSTSETNVLTF. CDR3 coding DNA: TGTGCCAGCAGTTCAACGTCAGAAACCAACGTCCTGACTTTC.

The chain joins TRBV6-5 to TRBJ2-7; D gene uncertain. Germline loops: CDR1 MNHEY, CDR2 SVGAGI. The CDR3 covers 14 residues. V gave up 0 bases and J gave up 2 bases, with 8 bases separating them. The CDR3 reads CASSYSAPAYEQYF. In DNA, the CDR3 is TGTGCCAGCAGTTACTCTGCCCCCGCCTACGAGCAGTACTTC.

The V and J genes are TRBV3-1 (or the pseudogene TRBV3-2) and TRBJ2-2; tentative D call: TRBD2 (5 bases). This CDR3 is built from 14 residues. CDR1 LGHDT and CDR2 YNNKEL come from the germline V gene (reference sequence). The ends were cut back, 1 base at V and 5 bases at J, with 8 bases in the middle. The CDR3 sequence: CASSQAGGTGELFF. CDR3 coding DNA: TGTGCCAGCAGCCAAGCGGGCGGGACCGGGGAGCTGTTTTTT.

The rearrangement joins TRBV4-1 to TRBJ2-2; tentatively, D is TRBD1 (5 bases). Per germline, CDR1 MGHRA and CDR2 YSYEKL. Trimming stripped 1 base from V and 6 bases from J, with 9 bases between. CDR3 length: 14 residues. The CDR3 region has the DNA TGCGCCAGCAGCCAAGGCCCAGGGTCCGGGGAGCTGTTTTTT. Translated: CASSQGPGSGELFF.

V gene TRBV5-1 combines with J gene TRBJ1-1, with D unresolved. CDR1 and CDR2 from the germline V gene are SGHRS and YFSETQ. This CDR3 contains 14 residues. Trimming took off 1 base at V and 6 bases at J, with 13 bases between the two ends. For the CDR3, the DNA is TGCGCCAGCAGCTTGATAGGGTCCAGCGCTGAAGCTTTCTTT. It specifies CASSLIGSSAEAFF.

The chain is built from TRBV28 and TRBJ1-6, with 10 bases identical to TRBD1. V trimming: 5 bases; J trimming: 0 bases; junction bases outside the gene matches: 13. This CDR3 contains 20 residues. Germline CDR1 reads MDHEN; CDR2 reads SYDVKM. CDR3 bases: TGTGCCAGCAGTCTTCCCGGGACAGGGGATGTTCGCTCCTATAATTCACCCCTCCACTTT. It translates to CASSLPGTGDVRSYNSPLHF.

The chain combines TRBV7-9 with TRBJ2-2; TRBD2 might be the D (6 bases). Trimming stripped 1 base from V and 6 bases from J, with 12 bases between. Germline V gene sequence: CDR1 SEHNR, CDR2 FQNEAQ (reference sequence). The CDR3 runs 15 residues. In nucleotides, the CDR3 is TGTGCCAGCAGCTTAGTGGGGGGAGACGCCGGGGAGCTGTTTTTT. This translates into CASSLVGGDAGELFF.

This clone was seen only once. The gene calls are TRBV28 and TRBJ1-6; D is ambiguous. The germline CDR1 and CDR2 sequences are MDHEN and SYDVKM. The V gene lost 6 bases and the J gene lost 7 bases, with 19 bases spanning the gap. CDR3 size: 16 residues. The chain's CDR3 is CASSPSGVVENSPLHF. DNA for the CDR3: TGTGCCAGCAGCCCATCGGGTGTGGTTGAAAATTCACCCCTCCACTTT.

The chain uses TRBV7-8 and TRBJ2-1, with D unclear. CDR1 is SGHVS, CDR2 FQNEAQ, per germline. Trimming shortened V by 0 bases and J by 0 bases, and 15 bases separated the two germline ends. CDR3 size: 18 residues. CDR3 protein: CASSLAGHPSISYNEQFF. In DNA, the CDR3 is TGTGCCAGCAGCTTAGCCGGGCACCCATCAATCTCCTACAATGAGCAGTTCTTC.

The J gene is TRBJ2-1, the V gene TRBV6-2 or TRBV6-3; 11 nucleotides line up with TRBD1. Germline lookup yields CDR1 MNHEY and CDR2 SVGEGT. The CDR3 length is 15 residues. Germline trimming cut 8 bases from V and 8 bases from J; bases unmatched to any gene: 11. The CDR3 here is CASGPGTGGVDEQFF. The CDR3 DNA reads TGTGCCAGCGGCCCCGGGACAGGGGGGGTCGATGAGCAGTTCTTC.

The chain is built from TRBV6-5 and TRBJ1-2; no clear D gene. This CDR3 comprises 15 residues. Deletions cut 7 bases from V and 3 bases from J, with 18 bases between. Germline CDR1 reads MNHEY; CDR2 reads SVGAGI. CDR3 bases: TGTGCCAGCACCCTGAGTCACAGACCACACTATGGCTACACCTTC. Its translation is CASTLSHRPHYGYTF.

The chain has TRBV15 and TRBJ2-2; 8 nucleotides agree with TRBD1. V dropped 4 bases and J dropped 5; count of bases not matched to a gene: 6. The CDR3 loop spans 15 amino acids. Germline CDR1 and CDR2: LNHNV and YYDKDF (reference sequence). The CDR3 DNA is TGTGCCACCAGCAAAGACAGGGGAGTGACCGGGGAGCTGTTTTTT. Its protein product is CATSKDRGVTGELFF.

V and J are TRBV4-1 and TRBJ2-4, with 9 bases identical to TRBD2. Germline lookup yields CDR1 MGHRA and CDR2 YSYEKL. The CDR3 extends over 15 amino acids. The J segment lost 7 bases and the V segment lost 0 bases, leaving 4 bases of the junction unmatched. The CDR3 sequence is CASSQEETSGNIQYF. CDR3 in DNA: TGCGCCAGCAGCCAAGAGGAGACTAGCGGTAACATTCAGTACTTC.

This sequence joins TRBV28 and TRBJ1-1, with a tentative D call TRBD1 (5 bases). Trimming shortened V by 6 bases and J by 3 bases, and 14 bases separated the two germline ends. Germline CDR1 reads MDHEN; CDR2 reads SYDVKM. The CDR3 is made up of 14 amino acids. The CDR3 coding sequence is TGTGCCAGCAGCACCCCGGGGCTGGACACTGAAGCTTTCTTT. This codes for CASSTPGLDTEAFF.

The CDR3 region is CASSASRGTEAFF. CDR3 coding DNA: TGTGCCAGCAGCGCCTCACGGGGCACTGAAGCTTTCTTT. The chain joins TRBV9 to TRBJ1-1; D is ambiguous. Germline assignment: CDR1 SGDLS and CDR2 YYNGEE. Trimming stripped 3 bases from V and 4 bases from J, with 10 bases between. This CDR3 contains 13 residues.

The chain links TRBV5-1 to TRBJ2-2; possibly TRBD1 for D (6 bases). The V end lost 2 bases, the J end lost 6 bases, and 11 bases lay between the germline ends. Per the germline V gene, CDR1 is SGHRS and CDR2 is YFSETQ. The length of the CDR3 is 14 residues. Written as DNA, the CDR3 is TGCGCCAGCAGCTTTAGCAGACAGGCCGGGGAGCTGTTTTTT. This encodes CASSFSRQAGELFF.

V gene TRBV27 combines with J gene TRBJ2-7; TRBD2 is a possible D gene (6 bases). CDR1 and CDR2 from the germline V gene are MNHEY and SMNVEV (reference sequence). This CDR3 has 14 amino acids. Trimming took 5 bases from V and 3 from J, leaving 14 bases between them. CDR3 region: CASSPRGSIYEQYF. In DNA, the CDR3 is TGTGCCAGCAGTCCCCGGGGGTCCATCTACGAGCAGTACTTC.

V and J are TRBV29-1 and TRBJ1-1, with a tentative D call TRBD1 (5 bases). Trimming pared 4 bases from V and 3 bases from J, leaving 12 bases between. Germline-derived CDR1 and CDR2 are SQVTM and ANQGSEA. The CDR3 contains 13 residues. CDR3 loop: CSVGQFRDTEAFF. The CDR3 DNA follows: TGCAGCGTTGGACAGTTTCGGGACACTGAAGCTTTCTTT.

The chain uses TRBV5-1 and TRBJ2-7; 12 nucleotides line up with TRBD2. The V gene end was trimmed by 3 bases and the J gene end by 0 bases; junction bases not matched to a gene: 7. The CDR3 loop spans 17 amino acids. Germline loops: CDR1 SGHRS, CDR2 YFSETQ. The CDR3 protein is CASSSASSGRGSYEQYF. For the CDR3, the DNA is TGCGCCAGCAGCTCAGCTTCTAGCGGGAGGGGCTCCTACGAGCAGTACTTC.

The chain is built from TRBV19 and TRBJ2-7; D may be TRBD1 (5 bases). Germline-derived CDR1 and CDR2 are LNHDA and SQIVND (reference sequence). The ends were cut back, 4 bases at V and 5 bases at J, with 18 bases in the middle. The CDR3 runs 15 residues. CDR3 region: CASSNFGASRHEQYF. CDR3 sequence (DNA): TGTGCCAGTAGTAATTTTGGGGCAAGCCGCCACGAGCAGTACTTC.

CDR3 protein: CSVEDQGARNIQYF. CDR3 sequence (DNA): TGCAGCGTTGAAGATCAAGGGGCTCGTAACATTCAGTACTTC. The chain has TRBV29-1 and TRBJ2-4, with D possibly TRBD1 on 5 matching bases. CDR3 length: 14 amino acids. The V and J ends lost 0 bases and 7 bases respectively, with 13 bases between them. The germline V gene encodes CDR1 SQVTM and CDR2 ANQGSEA. The full variable domain, with the rest looked up from reference TRBV29-1 and TRBJ2-4, is SAVISQKPSRDICQRGTSLTIQCQVDSQVTMMFWYRQQPGQSLTLIATANQGSEATYESGFVIDKFPISRPNLTFSTLTVSNMSPEDSSIYLCSVEDQGARNIQYFGAGTRLSVL.